Presented here are 9 T cell receptor beta chains from one specimen sequenced in a study of shared clonotypes between healthy human individuals. The method was immunoSEQ multiplex PCR; TCRdb's version includes in-frame clones alone and lacks a portion of them. This sample yields approximately 1.9 million clones, of which around 93% are seen a single time; more than 1.5% belongs to the top ten. Naive-designated CD8 cells lacked CD45RO, were positively enriched for CCR7, and omitted terminally differentiated effector memory CD45RA+ cells. Sequencing used naive CD8+ T cells from PBMCs. These receptor sequences come from a young man in good health. Some clones in this sample may be carry-over from other donors' samples.

This chain links TRBV28 with TRBJ1-1, with a weak D call TRBD1 (5 bases). Germline loops: CDR1 MDHEN, CDR2 SYDVKM. The V gene lost 2 bases and the J gene lost 3 bases, with 13 bases spanning the gap. The CDR3 has 15 residues. The CDR3 region is CASSLIRTGDTEAFF. CDR3 DNA: TGTGCCAGCAGTTTAATCCGGACGGGGGACACTGAAGCTTTCTTT.

This chain joins TRBV13 and TRBJ1-2, with a possible D match to TRBD1 (6 bases). The CDR3 loop spans 17 amino acids. Trimming pared 0 bases from V and 0 bases from J, leaving 14 bases between. The V gene's germline CDR1 is PRHDT and CDR2 FYEKMQ (reference sequence). The CDR3 sequence is CASSLGDSSSPNYGYTF. CDR3 in DNA: TGTGCCAGCAGCTTAGGGGACAGCAGTTCCCCTAACTATGGCTACACCTTC. The entire variable domain, with the rest obtained from reference TRBV13 and TRBJ1-2, is as follows: AAGVIQSPRHLIKEKRETATLKCYPIPRHDTVYWYQQGPGQDPQFLISFYEKMQSDKGSIPDRFSAQQFSDYHSELNMSSLELGDSALYFCASSLGDSSSPNYGYTFGSGTRLTVV.

This clone is a singleton in its sample. The V gene is TRBV9, the J gene TRBJ2-5; D call uncertain. Trimming stripped 5 bases from V and 1 base from J, with 15 bases between. Germline CDR1 SGDLS, CDR2 YYNGEE. This CDR3 has 15 residues. CDR3: CASSPRMAFQETQYF. The CDR3 bases are TGTGCCAGCAGTCCTAGGATGGCGTTCCAAGAGACCCAGTACTTC.

This clone was seen only once. This sequence joins TRBV5-4 and TRBJ1-1; D unclear. This CDR3 is built from 14 residues. Germline V lookup: CDR1 SGHNT, CDR2 YYREEE (reference sequence). Trimming shortened V by 4 bases and J by 3 bases, and 13 bases separated the two germline ends. CDR3 protein: CASSATPGDTEAFF. CDR3 nucleotides: TGTGCCAGCAGCGCAACTCCGGGCGACACTGAAGCTTTCTTT.

The chain uses TRBV7-8 and TRBJ2-7, with 9 bases that match TRBD2. J gave up 3 bases and V 2 bases, and 2 bases lay outside the gene matches. The germline gives CDR1 SGHVS, CDR2 FQNEAQ. This CDR3 is 14 amino acids long. This chain's CDR3 is CASSLLAGHYEQYF. The CDR3 DNA reads TGTGCCAGCAGCTTACTAGCGGGGCACTACGAGCAGTACTTC.

The gene calls are TRBV2 and TRBJ1-1, with D maybe TRBD1 (6 bases). The CDR3 is made up of 16 amino acids. CDR1 SNHLY and CDR2 FYNNEI come from the germline V gene. The germline V and J ends were trimmed by 5 bases and 5 bases, with 21 bases remaining between them. DNA for the CDR3: TGTGCCAGCAGTCGACTGGGAGGGGGGAAGGTAACTGAAGCTTTCTTT. Its translation is CASSRLGGGKVTEAFF.

J is TRBJ2-7 and V is TRBV9; 8 positions agree with TRBD2. This CDR3 has 15 amino acids. With V trimmed by 4 bases and J by 3 bases, 9 bases remained unmatched. Germline V gives CDR1 SGDLS, CDR2 YYNGEE. CDR3 sequence: CASSSQAGVGYEQYF. DNA for the CDR3: TGTGCCAGCAGCTCACAAGCGGGAGTGGGCTACGAGCAGTACTTC.

This chain uses TRBV29-1 with TRBJ1-4, with D perhaps TRBD1 (5 bases). V lost 4 bases, J lost 6 bases, and 9 bases lay in between. The CDR3 has 12 amino acids. CDR1 and CDR2 from the germline V gene are SQVTM and ANQGSEA. CDR3 DNA: TGCAGCGTTGGGGGGGTGGATGAAAAACTGTTTTTT. This gives the protein CSVGGVDEKLFF.

V usage is TRBV5-1 and J usage is TRBJ2-7; 10 bases agree with TRBD1. This CDR3 has 14 residues. The germline V gene has CDR1 SGHRS and CDR2 YFSETQ. The V gene end was trimmed by 3 bases and the J gene end by 5 bases; junction bases not matched to a gene: 5. The CDR3 region has the DNA TGCGCCAGCAGCTACGGGACAGGGGCCAACGAGCAGTACTTC. As protein: CASSYGTGANEQYF.